Listed below are T cell receptor beta chains from one sample, sequenced in a study of CD8 T cells in Susac syndrome. TCRdb re-called the immunoSEQ multiplex PCR reads with MiXCR, one entry per CDR3 protein. The sample lists approximately 200,000 distinct CDR3 sequences; over 90% were seen once. The sample was CD4+ T cells from PBMCs. All receptors derive from a human donor with multiple sclerosis. CDR3s include the opening cysteine and the closing phenylalanine or tryptophan. The D gene is left open where the match is weak. For some rows the clone size is stated as once, few or many, or as a class when expanded; others skip it.

CDR3aa	CDR3nt	d_gene	abundance	v_gene	j_gene
CAWSVSQETQYF	TGTGCCTGGAGTGTCTCCCAAGAGACCCAGTACTTC	NA	NA	TRBV30	TRBJ2-5
CASSLRQGLYEQYF	TGTGCCAGCAGCTTGCGGCAGGGGCTCTACGAGCAGTACTTC	NA	NA	TRBV5-6	TRBJ2-7
CASSQINEQFF	TGTGCCAGCAGCCAAATCAATGAGCAGTTCTTC	NA	once	TRBV3-1	TRBJ2-1
CAWTSGTDYGYTF	TGTGCCTGGACCTCAGGGACTGACTATGGCTACACCTTC	NA	NA	TRBV30	TRBJ1-2
CASSGFSTDTQYF	TGTGCCAGTAGCGGCTTTAGCACAGATACGCAGTATTTT	NA	NA	TRBV19	TRBJ2-3
CATSDWGNTEAFF	TGTGCCACCAGTGATTGGGGGAACACTGAAGCTTTCTTT	NA	NA	TRBV24-1	TRBJ1-1
CASSVLAGGETDTQYF	TGTGCCAGCAGCGTGCTAGCGGGGGGCGAAACAGATACGCAGTATTTT	TRBD2	NA	TRBV9	TRBJ2-3
CASSAPTGSGGEQFF	TGCGCCAGCAGCGCGCCCACAGGCTCCGGCGGGGAGCAGTTCTTC	NA	NA	TRBV5-1	TRBJ2-1
CSAMDREDYGYTF	TGCAGTGCTATGGACAGGGAGGACTATGGCTACACCTTC	TRBD1	NA	TRBV20-1	TRBJ1-2
CSVDFRLIMNTEAFF	TGCAGCGTTGATTTCCGACTGATTATGAACACTGAAGCTTTCTTT	NA	once	TRBV29-1	TRBJ1-1
CSATNRREGHNEQFF	TGCAGTGCTACCAATAGGAGGGAGGGCCACAATGAGCAGTTCTTC	TRBD2	NA	TRBV20-1	TRBJ2-1
CSVELGTGANYGYTF	TGCAGCGTTGAATTGGGGACAGGGGCTAACTATGGCTACACCTTC	TRBD1	once	TRBV29-1	TRBJ1-2
CASSLGRHQPQHF	TGTGCCAGCAGTTTAGGTCGTCATCAGCCCCAGCATTTT	NA	once	TRBV12-3/TRBV12-4	TRBJ1-5
CASSLFLGEPQHF	TGTGCCAGCAGCTTGTTTCTGGGGGAGCCCCAGCATTTT	NA	NA	TRBV7-3	TRBJ1-5